A selection of T cell receptor beta chains follows, all from one sample in a study of T cells in localized non-small cell lung cancer. TCRdb's copy holds only in-frame clones and misses some; the assay was immunoSEQ multiplex PCR. The sample holds under 4,500 clones, around 40% seen once. The source material was lung tumor tissue, sampled before any cancer treatment. The receptors were sampled from a woman aged 40-69 years with stage I lung adenocarcinoma. The CDR3 runs from the conserved cysteine through the conserved F or W. A D gene is named only where the DNA matches it firmly. Some rows mark clone size as missing; the rest say once, few, many or name a class of expanded clone.

J	D	size	V	DNA	CDR3
TRBJ2-7	-	-	TRBV18	TGTGCCAGCTCACCAAGCTCTCGCGAGCAGTACTTC	CASSPSSREQYF
TRBJ2-3	TRBD1	few	TRBV10-3	TGTGCCATCAGTGAGAGGCCGGGACAGGGGGCAGATACGCAGTATTTT	CAISERPGQGADTQYF
TRBJ1-1	TRBD1	-	TRBV19	TGTGCCAGTAGCCCGGGACAGGGGTGGACTGAAGCTTTCTTT	CASSPGQGWTEAFF
TRBJ1-1	-	-	TRBV19	TGTGCCAGTAGTAATGCCCGGGGCAGGGTGATTGCTGAAGCTTTCTTT	CASSNARGRVIAEAFF
TRBJ2-1	TRBD1	-	TRBV7-6	TGTGCCAGCAGCTTGGGAAGGACAGGATACAATGAGCAGTTCTTC	CASSLGRTGYNEQFF
TRBJ2-7	-	-	TRBV30	TGTGCCTGGAGTGTAGTCTCAGGGACCTACGAGCAGTACTTC	CAWSVVSGTYEQYF
TRBJ2-5	-	medium-sized	TRBV9	TGTGCCAGCAAGGACTCCGAACTAGAGACCCAGTACTTC	CASKDSELETQYF
TRBJ2-3	TRBD1	-	TRBV6-1	TGTGCCAGCAGTGAAGGGACAGGGGGCGGCGGGAGCACAGATACGCAGTATTTT	CASSEGTGGGGSTDTQYF
TRBJ1-3	TRBD1	-	TRBV25-1	TGTGCCAGCAGCCCACAGGGGGGCTCTGGAAACACCATATATTTT	CASSPQGGSGNTIYF
TRBJ2-1	TRBD2	few	TRBV6-8	TGTGCCAGCAGTAATAAAACTAGCGGGACCTACAATGAGCAGTTCTTC	CASSNKTSGTYNEQFF
TRBJ1-1	-	-	TRBV5-1	TGCGCCAGCAGCATGGGATCAGGCGGTCGAAACACTGAAGCTTTCTTT	CASSMGSGGRNTEAFF